Listed below are T cell receptor beta chains from one sample, sequenced in a study of blood T cells in healthy people across ages. TCRdb re-called the 5' RACE reads through MiXCR, storing one row per CDR3 protein. The profile shows 920,000 or so distinct CDR3 sequences, more than 40% of them singletons. Sequences were obtained from blood. The receptors originated from a woman aged 55 to 70 in good health. Both conserved end residues are part of each CDR3. Each record gives: D gene, clone size, J gene, V gene, CDR3 DNA, CDR3 protein. A D gene is named only where the DNA matches it firmly. Clone size is stated in some rows and not others, as once, few, many or a class when expanded.

TRBD1 | NA | TRBJ2-7 | TRBV6-5 | TGTGCCAGCAGTTACGCGAGGGACAGTAGCAACGAGCAGTACTTC | CASSYARDSSNEQYF
NA | NA | TRBJ2-4 | TRBV20-1 | TGCAGTGCTAGAATGGGCTACAAAAACATTCAGTACTTC | CSARMGYKNIQYF
TRBD2 | NA | TRBJ2-5 | TRBV11-2 | TGTGCCAGCAGCTTAGTAGGAGCGGGAATAAAAGAGACCCAGTACTTC | CASSLVGAGIKETQYF
NA | many | TRBJ2-6 | TRBV15 | TGTGCCACCAGCACCCGGGACTCTGGGGCCAACGTCCTGACTTTC | CATSTRDSGANVLTF
NA | few | TRBJ2-5 | TRBV10-3 | TGTGCCATCAGTGAGTCTAGCTTGTCCACCCGGAGCCAAGAGACCCAGTACTTC | CAISESSLSTRSQETQYF
NA | NA | TRBJ2-3 | TRBV9 | TGTGCCAGCAGCGAGTATCAGGGGGGGACAACAGATACGCAGTATTTT | CASSEYQGGTTDTQYF
TRBD1 | few | TRBJ1-5 | TRBV2 | TGTGCCAGCAGTGAAGGACAGGGCATAAATCAGCCCCAGCATTTT | CASSEGQGINQPQHF
NA | NA | TRBJ2-3 | TRBV29-1 | TGCAGCGTTGAAGGAGGGGACCGGACCTTTCGCACAGATACGCAGTATTTT | CSVEGGDRTFRTDTQYF
NA | NA | TRBJ1-2 | TRBV30 | TGTGCCTCCCAGAGGGGACGGGGGCCCTATGGCTACACCTTC | CASQRGRGPYGYTF
NA | NA | TRBJ2-1 | TRBV12-3/TRBV12-4 | TGTGCCAGCAGTCGCCCTTCGGTTGCGGGCTCCTACAATGAGCAGTTCTTC | CASSRPSVAGSYNEQFF
NA | few | TRBJ1-2 | TRBV2 | TGTGCCAGCAGTGAAGGGTTGGGGGTTTCTGGCTACACCTTC | CASSEGLGVSGYTF
NA | NA | TRBJ1-1 | TRBV20-1 | TGCAGTGCTAGTAGCATTGAAGCTTTCTTT | CSASSIEAFF
TRBD1 | few | TRBJ2-3 | TRBV9 | TGTGCCAGCAGCTTCCGACAGGGCGATACGCAGTATTTT | CASSFRQGDTQYF
NA | NA | TRBJ1-1 | TRBV29-1 | TGCAGCGTTATAGCGGGGCGGTCCACTGAAGCTTTCTTT | CSVIAGRSTEAFF
NA | few | TRBJ2-2 | TRBV20-1 | TGCAGTGCTAACGGACCCGGGGAGCTGTTTTTT | CSANGPGELFF
NA | NA | TRBJ2-1 | TRBV6-2/TRBV6-3 | TGTGCCAGCAGTTCCCTTCGCAGGGGGGAGTTCTTC | CASSSLRRGEFF
TRBD1 | NA | TRBJ2-1 | TRBV20-1 | TGCAGTGCTAGAGATTCATTGGGACAGTCACCCAATGAGCAGTTCTTC | CSARDSLGQSPNEQFF
NA | NA | TRBJ2-1 | TRBV4-1 | TGCGCCAGCAGCTCGGATTGGGTACCTTACAATGAGCAGTTCTTC | CASSSDWVPYNEQFF
TRBD2 | once | TRBJ2-3 | TRBV20-1 | TGCAGTACCAGAAGTAGCGGGAGAGGAGATACGCAGTATTTT | CSTRSSGRGDTQYF
NA | NA | TRBJ1-2 | TRBV12-3/TRBV12-4 | TGTGCCAGCAGTGCTTGGTCGGAGGGATGGGTAGGCTACACCTTC | CASSAWSEGWVGYTF
NA | NA | TRBJ1-5 | TRBV6-2/TRBV6-3 | TGTGCCAGCAACCCGGACAGTGGGCAGCCCCAGCATTTT | CASNPDSGQPQHF
NA | NA | TRBJ2-7 | TRBV2 | TGTGCCAGCAGTGAAGGAGACAGCTACGAGCAGTACTTC | CASSEGDSYEQYF
TRBD1 | NA | TRBJ2-7 | TRBV2 | TGTGCCAGCGCGGAAGGGACAGGGTCCGAGCAGTACTTC | CASAEGTGSEQYF
NA | NA | TRBJ2-5 | TRBV6-2/TRBV6-3 | TGTGCCAGCAGTCTATTTACGCCCCAAGAGACCCAGTACTTC | CASSLFTPQETQYF
TRBD2 | NA | TRBJ2-7 | TRBV20-1 | TGCAGTGCTAGAAAGCCACAAGGGGGGACTAGCGGGGACCGAGGGTCCTACAATGAGCAGTACTTC | CSARKPQGGTSGDRGSYNEQYF
TRBD2 | NA | TRBJ2-1 | TRBV25-1 | TGTGCCAGCAGTGAAGATGCGGGACTAGCGGGCGAGCAGTTCTTC | CASSEDAGLAGEQFF
NA | few | TRBJ1-4 | TRBV24-1 | TGTGCCACCAGTACCCGGGGAGAGGGGTATGAAAAACTGTTTTTT | CATSTRGEGYEKLFF
TRBD2 | NA | TRBJ2-4 | TRBV4-1 | TGCGCCAGCAGCCAAGATGGGGGGGGTGGTGTGGCGTACTTC | CASSQDGGGGVAYF
NA | NA | TRBJ1-2 | TRBV27 | TGTGCCAGCAGCCCTGGGGGGGGGCTAGGGGGCTACACCTTC | CASSPGGGLGGYTF
TRBD1 | few | TRBJ1-2 | TRBV4-1 | TGCGCCAGCAGTCAACAGGGGCGGAATGGCTACACCTTC | CASSQQGRNGYTF
NA | NA | TRBJ1-5 | TRBV29-1 | TGCAGCGTTGACGGGGGGACTAATCAGCCCCAGCATTTT | CSVDGGTNQPQHF
TRBD1 | few | TRBJ2-3 | TRBV10-2 | TGCGCCAGCAGACCCGGGACAGGGAGAAATACGCAGTATTTT | CASRPGTGRNTQYF
NA | many | TRBJ2-7 | TRBV20-1 | TGCAGTGCTAGTCGAGGGTCCCCCTACGAGCAGTACTTC | CSASRGSPYEQYF
TRBD1 | NA | TRBJ1-2 | TRBV29-1 | TGCAGCGTGGGCAGTGGACAGGGGGCAGGGGGCTACACCTTC | CSVGSGQGAGGYTF
TRBD2 | few | TRBJ2-3 | TRBV20-1 | TGCAGTGCTAACTCCGTCCCGGGTCTAGCGGGAGGGGGTGATACGCAGTATTTT | CSANSVPGLAGGGDTQYF
TRBD1 | NA | TRBJ2-5 | TRBV29-1 | TGCAGCGTTGGGGGGACAGGGGGGCTAGAGCAGTACTTC | CSVGGTGGLEQYF
TRBD2 | NA | TRBJ2-3 | TRBV13 | TGTGCCAGCAGCTTATTGGGACTAGCGGGAGCAGATACGCAGTATTTT | CASSLLGLAGADTQYF
TRBD1 | NA | TRBJ1-2 | TRBV10-2 | TGCGCCAGCAGCGGGCCCGACGTACCGGACAGGGGCTACACCTTC | CASSGPDVPDRGYTF
NA | NA | TRBJ1-1 | TRBV20-1 | TGCAGTGCTAGAGATCCCCGGGGGCTGAACACTGAAGCTTTCTTT | CSARDPRGLNTEAFF
TRBD1 | NA | TRBJ1-5 | TRBV20-1 | TGCAGTGCTAGAGATACGACAGGGACCAATCAGCCCCAGCATTTT | CSARDTTGTNQPQHF
TRBD2 | NA | TRBJ2-7 | TRBV11-1 | TGTGCCAGCAGCTTAATTGGGCTAGCGGGAGCAAGCAATGAGCAGTACTTC | CASSLIGLAGASNEQYF
NA | once | TRBJ2-5 | TRBV20-1 | TGCAGTGCTAGAGGGCCCTCAACTGAGACCCAGTACTTC | CSARGPSTETQYF
NA | many | TRBJ2-3 | TRBV10-3 | TGTGCCATCCACTACAGGGTAACAGATACGCAGTATTTT | CAIHYRVTDTQYF
TRBD2 | NA | TRBJ2-3 | TRBV3-1 | TGTGCCAGCAGCCAAGTGGGACTAGCGGACCGCACAGATACGCAGTATTTT | CASSQVGLADRTDTQYF
NA | NA | TRBJ2-2 | TRBV2 | TGTGCCAGCAGGGGGATATCTTGGGGGGAGCTGTTTTTT | CASRGISWGELFF
NA | NA | TRBJ2-7 | TRBV10-2 | TGCGCCAGCAGGACAGCGAGGATCCGCGAGCAGTACTTC | CASRTARIREQYF
NA | few | TRBJ2-1 | TRBV10-3 | TGTGCCATCAGTGAGTCCGGTAAGCGGGCCCGCTCCTACAATGAGCAGTTCTTC | CAISESGKRARSYNEQFF
NA | NA | TRBJ2-5 | TRBV7-9 | TGTGCCAGCAGTTCCCCTGGGGTCACCCCGCAAGAGACCCAGTACTTC | CASSSPGVTPQETQYF
NA | once | TRBJ2-4 | TRBV28 | TGTGCCAGCAGTTCCCGGTCGGGGCTAGCCAAAAACATTCAGTACTTC | CASSSRSGLAKNIQYF
NA | few | TRBJ1-1 | TRBV5-1 | TGCGCCAGCAGCCTGGGACTCCTGGGGAACACTGAAGCTTTCTTT | CASSLGLLGNTEAFF
NA | few | TRBJ2-1 | TRBV5-1 | TGCGCCAGCAGCTTGGAGGGGTGGGGTGAGCAGTTCTTC | CASSLEGWGEQFF
NA | few | TRBJ2-3 | TRBV5-1 | TGCGCCAGCAAGGCCGAGACTAGCACAGATACGCAGTATTTT | CASKAETSTDTQYF
NA | few | TRBJ2-6 | TRBV30 | TGTGCCTGGAGCGGAGGTGGGGCCAACGTCCTGACTTTC | CAWSGGGANVLTF
NA | NA | TRBJ2-1 | TRBV6-5 | TGTGCCACCTCCAGTGATGGGTACAATGAGCAGTTCTTC | CATSSDGYNEQFF
TRBD2 | few | TRBJ2-4 | TRBV27 | TGTGCCAGCAGTTTATCCGGGAAGGCGCGGGAGCAGTACTTC | CASSLSGKAREQYF
TRBD1 | NA | TRBJ2-5 | TRBV12-3/TRBV12-4 | TGTGCCAGCAGCTCACGACAGGGGACACTAGAGACCCAGTACTTC | CASSSRQGTLETQYF
NA | few | TRBJ2-7 | TRBV7-8 | TGTGCCAGCAGCTTAGAAACTAGCATCCAGCACCCCTACGAGCAGTACTTC | CASSLETSIQHPYEQYF
NA | few | TRBJ2-7 | TRBV7-6 | TGTGCCAGCAGCCAGGACCGAACCTCGCGGCACGAGCAGTACTTC | CASSQDRTSRHEQYF
TRBD1 | NA | TRBJ2-1 | TRBV25-1 | TGTGCCAGCCAAGACAGGGGAGGTCCCTATGAGCAGTTCTTC | CASQDRGGPYEQFF
NA | NA | TRBJ2-5 | TRBV5-1 | TGCGCCAGCAGCTTGGGAGGGGACCTACAAGAGACCCAGTACTTC | CASSLGGDLQETQYF